The next 30 T cell receptor beta chains were all read from a single sample in a study of T cell clonotyping in hematopoietic cell transplantation. The data were produced by immunoSEQ multiplex PCR, yet TCRdb's version contains in-frame clones alone and is incomplete. The repertoire holds 3,000 or so clones, with around 63% as singletons. The sample in question was peripheral blood mononuclear cells, obtained 30 days after allogeneic stem cell transplant. These receptors all stem from a female patient between 30 and 39 years old who had an allogeneic stem cell transplant, so T cells may come from the graft donor. Some clones in this sample may be carry-over from other donors' samples.

V gene TRBV7-6 combines with J gene TRBJ1-1, with 7 bases that match TRBD1. The length of the CDR3 is 19 residues. Germline V lookup: CDR1 SGHVS, CDR2 FNYEAQ. V gave up 2 bases and J gave up 3 bases; unmatched junction bases: 18. The CDR3 region has the DNA TGTGCCAGCAGCTTAACCCCGCCAGACAGGGAGGGCCACGACACTGAAGCTTTCTTT. It encodes CASSLTPPDREGHDTEAFF. The complete variable domain, with remaining parts taken from reference TRBV7-6 and TRBJ1-1, reads GAGVSQSPRYKVTKRGQDVALRCDPISGHVSLYWYRQALGQGPEFLTYFNYEAQQDKSGLPNDRFSAERPEGSISTLTIQRTEQRDSAMYRCASSLTPPDREGHDTEAFFGQGTRLTVV.

The CDR3 nucleotides read TGCAGCGTTGTGTGGGGGACCGGGGAGCTGTTTTTT. This gives the protein CSVVWGTGELFF. This chain connects TRBV29-1 to TRBJ2-2, with D perhaps matching TRBD1 or TRBD2 (5 bases each). CDR3 size: 12 residues. Trimming shortened V by 4 bases and J by 5 bases, and 8 bases separated the two germline ends. Germline V CDR1 and CDR2: SQVTM, ANQGSEA.

The rearrangement uses TRBV30 and TRBJ2-7; 10 nucleotides agree with TRBD1. V was clipped by 6 bases and J by 4 bases; unmatched bases: 6. The CDR3 covers 13 residues. CDR1 is GTSNPN, CDR2 SVGIG, per germline (reference sequence). The CDR3 bases are TGTGCCTGCCTCCGGGACAGGGGATACGAGCAGTACTTC. Translating it yields CACLRDRGYEQYF.

This chain links TRBV4-1 with TRBJ2-7; D not certain. Trimming left V 0 bases short and J 7 bases short, with 7 bases between. Germline values: CDR1 MGHRA, CDR2 YSYEKL. The length of the CDR3 is 12 residues. This chain's CDR3 is CASSQDLIEQYF. The CDR3 nucleotides are TGCGCCAGCAGCCAAGACTTAATAGAGCAGTACTTC.

This clone was seen a few times. V and J are TRBV6-6 and TRBJ1-6, with unresolved D. CDR3 length: 14 residues. V gave up 5 bases and J gave up 6 bases, with 11 bases separating them. Germline CDR1 and CDR2: MNHNY and SVGAGI (reference sequence). For the CDR3, the DNA is TGTGCCAGCAGTCTCCTAATTCGTAATTCACCCCTCCACTTT. Translating it yields CASSLLIRNSPLHF.

The rearrangement joins TRBV30 to TRBJ2-3, with D maybe TRBD2 (6 bases). The V and J ends lost 0 bases and 1 base respectively, with 11 bases between them. The CDR3 covers 15 residues. Germline-derived CDR1 and CDR2 are GTSNPN and SVGIG (reference sequence). CDR3 protein: CAWSVASVGTDTQYF. The CDR3, as DNA: TGTGCCTGGAGTGTGGCTAGCGTAGGCACAGATACGCAGTATTTT. The full variable domain, completed using reference TRBV30 and TRBJ2-3, is SQTIHQWPATLVQPVGSPLSLECTVEGTSNPNLYWYRQAAGRGLQLLFYSVGIGQISSEVPQNLSASRPQDRQFILSSKKLLLSDSGFYLCAWSVASVGTDTQYFGPGTRLTVL.

J is TRBJ2-1 and V is TRBV7-2, with D hard to call. Looked up from germline, CDR1 is SGHTA and CDR2 is FQGNSA. The CDR3 extends over 13 amino acids. Between the trimmed V and J ends, which lost 4 bases and 3 bases, there was a span of 7 bases. CDR3 sequence reads: CASSSSGYNEQFF. CDR3 nucleotide sequence: TGTGCCAGCAGCTCCTCCGGCTACAATGAGCAGTTCTTC.

In this sample, this clone turned up a few times. The chain employs TRBV4-2 and TRBJ2-3, with D maybe TRBD2 (6 bases). CDR3 length: 16 amino acids. V was shortened by 4 bases and J by 5 bases, with 19 bases between the two germline ends. CDR1 and CDR2 (germline): LGHNA, YNFKEQ. CDR3 loop: CASSPQARGGKDTQYF. The CDR3 nucleotides read TGTGCCAGCAGCCCACAAGCAAGAGGCGGGAAAGATACGCAGTATTTT.

The chain links TRBV19 to TRBJ2-5, with D tentatively TRBD2 (5 bases). Between the trimmed V and J ends, which lost 5 bases and 4 bases, there was a span of 23 bases. The germline gives CDR1 LNHDA, CDR2 SQIVND (reference sequence). There are 17 residues in the CDR3. CDR3 in DNA: TGTGCCAGTAGTCCACCCCTGTGGAAGGGAGTGGTAGAGACCCAGTACTTC. Amino acids: CASSPPLWKGVVETQYF.

This clone is labeled medium-sized. The V gene is TRBV30, the J gene TRBJ1-4; maybe TRBD1 (6 bases). CDR3 length: 13 amino acids. V gave up 1 base and J gave up 7 bases, with 10 bases separating them. Germline values: CDR1 GTSNPN, CDR2 SVGIG (reference sequence). CDR3 sequence reads: CAWSGTAFEKLFF. DNA for the CDR3: TGTGCCTGGAGTGGGACAGCTTTTGAAAAACTGTTTTTT.

The rearrangement uses TRBV27 and TRBJ2-5, with 8 bases that match TRBD1. This CDR3 has 12 residues. Trimming cost V 11 bases and J 3 bases; bases outside gene matches: 5. Germline CDR1 MNHEY, CDR2 SMNVEV (reference sequence). CDR3 bases: TGTGCCGCAAACAGGGGGAAAGAGACCCAGTACTTC. This sequence encodes CAANRGKETQYF.

The chain couples TRBV7-9 to TRBJ2-5; D possibly corresponds to TRBD2 (6 bases). Trimming shortened V by 0 bases and J by 0 bases, and 14 bases separated the two germline ends. The CDR3 has 17 amino acids. Germline lookup yields CDR1 SEHNR and CDR2 FQNEAQ (reference sequence). Here the CDR3 DNA reads TGTGCCAGCAGCTTAGCGGGAGGAGGGCTGTACCAAGAGACCCAGTACTTC. The encoded protein is CASSLAGGGLYQETQYF.

The rearrangement uses TRBV19 and TRBJ2-7; D is perhaps TRBD1 (6 bases). Trimming shortened V by 1 base and J by 5 bases, and 9 bases separated the two germline ends. The CDR3 extends over 13 amino acids. The germline V gene has CDR1 LNHDA and CDR2 SQIVND (reference sequence). CDR3: CASSIGRGDEQYF. In DNA form, the CDR3 reads TGTGCCAGTAGTATAGGCAGGGGAGACGAGCAGTACTTC. Full variable domain (remainder filled in from reference TRBV19 and TRBJ2-7): DGGITQSPKYLFRKEGQNVTLSCEQNLNHDAMYWYRQDPGQGLRLIYYSQIVNDFQKGDIAEGYSVSREKKESFPLTVTSAQKNPTAFYLCASSIGRGDEQYFGPGTRLTVT.

The J gene is TRBJ2-1, the V gene TRBV7-9, with TRBD2 matching over 7 bases. CDR1 and CDR2 (germline): SEHNR, FQNEAQ (reference sequence). V trimming: 5 bases; J trimming: 4 bases; junction bases outside the gene matches: 5. CDR3 size: 14 residues. The CDR3 protein is CASSEWTSYNEQFF. CDR3 coding DNA: TGTGCCAGCAGCGAATGGACTAGTTACAATGAGCAGTTCTTC.

The chain joins TRBV30 to TRBJ2-6; D unclear. The CDR3 extends over 13 amino acids. Germline loops: CDR1 GTSNPN, CDR2 SVGIG (reference sequence). The ends were cut back, 4 bases at V and 0 bases at J, with 4 bases in the middle. In DNA, the CDR3 is TGTGCCTGGACCAACTCTGGGGCCAACGTCCTGACTTTC. Protein: CAWTNSGANVLTF.

This clone showed up just once. The chain couples TRBV5-5 to TRBJ2-3, with D perhaps assigned TRBD1 or TRBD2 (5 bases each). V gave up 1 base and J gave up 0 bases, with 15 bases separating them. The CDR3 has 17 amino acids. CDR1 and CDR2 from the germline V gene are SGHKS and YYEKEE (reference sequence). The CDR3 DNA sequence: TGTGCCAGCAGCTTGAGGGGAGCGGCAACTAGCACAGATACGCAGTATTTT. Its protein is CASSLRGAATSTDTQYF.

Judged by abundance, this clone is medium-sized. The CDR3 coding sequence is TGTGCCAGCAGCTTTGGGGGGGCCTCCTACAATGAGCAGTTCTTC. Its translation: CASSFGGASYNEQFF. This chain joins TRBV7-9 and TRBJ2-1, with D perhaps matching TRBD2 (7 bases). Germline CDR1 and CDR2: SEHNR and FQNEAQ (reference sequence). The length of the CDR3 is 15 residues. V gave up 3 bases and J gave up 0 bases, with 9 bases separating them.

The chain joins TRBV30 to TRBJ2-2; D is undetermined. V was clipped by 1 base and J by 6 bases, with 6 bases between them. Germline lookup yields CDR1 GTSNPN and CDR2 SVGIG (reference sequence). The CDR3 is made up of 12 amino acids. CDR3 DNA sequence: TGTGCCTGGAGTGACCGGGCCGGGGAGCTGTTTTTT. Protein: CAWSDRAGELFF.

The chain employs TRBV4-1 and TRBJ2-1; 9 bases fit TRBD1. Germline CDR1 and CDR2: MGHRA and YSYEKL. V was pared by 5 bases and J by 6 bases, with 11 bases of the junction left unmatched. CDR3 length: 16 amino acids. This CDR3 reads CASSSPPGQGLNEQFF. The DNA for the CDR3 is TGCGCCAGCAGCTCACCCCCGGGACAGGGACTCAATGAGCAGTTCTTC.

In DNA, the CDR3 is TGTGCCACCAGCAGAGATCGACACCTTAATGAAAAACTGTTTTTT. Translated, it gives CATSRDRHLNEKLFF. The genes are TRBV15 and TRBJ1-4, with D uncertain. The CDR3 loop spans 15 amino acids. Germline assignment: CDR1 LNHNV and CDR2 YYDKDF (reference sequence). Deletions cut 0 bases from V and 4 bases from J, with 9 bases between. Drawing the rest from reference TRBV15 and TRBJ1-4, the complete variable domain is DAMVIQNPRYQVTQFGKPVTLSCSQTLNHNVMYWYQQKSSQAPKLLFHYYDKDFNNEADTPDNFQSRRPNTSFCFLDIRSPGLGDTAMYLCATSRDRHLNEKLFFGSGTQLSVL.

The gene calls are TRBV7-8 and TRBJ1-2, with 7 nucleotides matching TRBD1. Per the germline V gene, CDR1 is SGHVS and CDR2 is FQNEAQ. V trimming: 4 bases; J trimming: 8 bases; junction bases outside the gene matches: 10. This CDR3 has 14 amino acids. The CDR3 sequence is CASSSAGGYSGYTF. The CDR3 nucleotides are TGTGCCAGCAGCTCGGCAGGGGGTTACTCCGGCTACACCTTC.

The chain is built from TRBV30 and TRBJ2-5; D is ambiguous. This CDR3 region has 13 residues. Trimming removed 8 bases at V and 0 bases at J, with 13 bases between. Germline CDR1 reads GTSNPN; CDR2 reads SVGIG (reference sequence). The CDR3 DNA reads as TGTGCCGGAAGAACGGTGTACCAAGAGACCCAGTACTTC. Translating it yields CAGRTVYQETQYF.

This chain uses TRBV4-2 with TRBJ2-7, with D unresolved. The CDR3 sequence is 15 residues long. Per germline, CDR1 LGHNA and CDR2 YNFKEQ. V lost 1 base to trimming and J lost 2 bases, with 12 bases between them. The CDR3 region has the DNA TGTGCCAGCAGCCAAGGCGGACCCCTAACCTACGAGCAGTACTTC. It is translated as CASSQGGPLTYEQYF.

The CDR3 coding sequence is TGTGCCAGCAGCCAGGCCGGACAGGGAGGGGCGGACACTGAAGCTTTCTTT. This gives the protein CASSQAGQGGADTEAFF. The gene calls are TRBV4-2 and TRBJ1-1; 8 nucleotides match TRBD1. The length of the CDR3 is 17 residues. Germline-derived CDR1 and CDR2 are LGHNA and YNFKEQ. After removal of 3 bases from V and 3 bases from J, the junction contained 12 bases not matched to a gene.

Judged by abundance, this clone is medium-sized. The rearrangement uses TRBV5-4 and TRBJ1-1; D remains unclear. Germline assignment: CDR1 SGHNT and CDR2 YYREEE (reference sequence). Between the trimmed V and J ends, which lost 4 bases and 0 bases, there was a span of 7 bases. The CDR3 is 13 residues long. As DNA, the CDR3 is TGTGCCAGCAGCCCGGAGATGAACACTGAAGCTTTCTTT. This gives the protein CASSPEMNTEAFF.

The V and J genes are TRBV11-1 and TRBJ1-2, with TRBD1 matching over 9 bases. J gave up 5 bases and V 3 bases, and 10 bases lay outside the gene matches. The germline CDR1 and CDR2 sequences are SGHAT and FQDESV (reference sequence). The CDR3 length is 16 residues. The CDR3 nucleotides read TGTGCCAGCAGCTTGGCGGCAAAGGGACAGGGTTATGGCTACACCTTC. The encoded protein is CASSLAAKGQGYGYTF.

This clone showed up just a few times. This chain connects TRBV6-4 to TRBJ1-1, with D unresolved. This CDR3 has 13 amino acids. The germline V gene encodes CDR1 MRHNA and CDR2 SNTAGT. With 3 bases removed from V and 1 base from J, the gap between germline ends came to 6 bases. The CDR3 spells CASSEMRNTEAFF. CDR3 sequence (DNA): TGTGCCAGCAGTGAGATGAGGAACACTGAAGCTTTCTTT.

This chain links TRBV7-2 with TRBJ1-2, with D perhaps matching TRBD1 (6 bases). The V end lost 5 bases, the J end lost 2 bases, and 18 bases lay between the germline ends. The CDR3 covers 16 residues. CDR1 is SGHTA and CDR2 is FQGNSA in the germline V gene. The CDR3 loop reads CASSPSGVGGNYGYTF. In DNA, the CDR3 is TGTGCCAGCAGCCCATCAGGGGTTGGGGGGAACTATGGCTACACCTTC.

This clone has just one count. The junction differs from germline at one of its ends, possibly a read error. The CDR3 DNA sequence: TGCGCCAGCACCCGGGACTCCCACAATGAGCAGTTCTTC. Protein product: CASTRDSHNEQFF. The chain is built from TRBV5-1 and TRBJ2-1; tentative D call: TRBD2 (6 bases). Germline values: CDR1 SGHRS, CDR2 YFSETQ. This CDR3 comprises 13 residues.

The chain couples TRBV6-1 to TRBJ1-6; 7 bases fit TRBD1. Trimming removed 4 bases from V and 17 bases from J; junction bases left unmatched: 2. The CDR3 consists of 10 residues. CDR1 is MNHNS and CDR2 is SASEGT in the germline V gene. The CDR3 bases are TGTGCCAGCAGTGCGACAGGGTTCCACTTT. Protein: CASSATGFHF.